The 4 T cell receptor beta chains below come from one sample, sequenced in a study of blood T cell repertoires in COVID-19. The method was immunoSEQ multiplex PCR; TCRdb's version includes in-frame clones alone and lacks a portion of them. In the table there are about 310,000 clones, approximately 83% of which are singletons. Sequencing was performed on PBMCs or T cells enriched from blood (not recorded which). Receptors originate from a man between 25 and 39 years old who had recovered from COVID-19.

V is TRBV2 and J is TRBJ1-3; 8 bases align to TRBD1. Germline V gene lookup returns CDR1 SNHLY and CDR2 FYNNEI. Trimming took 8 bases from V and 0 from J; bases not matched to a gene: 6. The CDR3 totals 15 residues. The CDR3 loop reads CASGAGGLSGNTIYF. Here the CDR3 DNA reads TGTGCCAGCGGAGCAGGGGGCCTCTCTGGAAACACCATATATTTT. Variable domain in full (rest from reference TRBV2 and TRBJ1-3): EPEVTQTPSHQVTQMGQEVILRCVPISNHLYFYWYRQILGQKVEFLVSFYNNEISEKSEIFDDQFSVERPDGSNFTLKIRSTKLEDSAMYFCASGAGGLSGNTIYFGEGSWLTVV.

V gene TRBV9 combines with J gene TRBJ2-7, with D tentatively TRBD2 (5 bases). The CDR3 spans 14 residues. The germline V and J ends were trimmed by 0 bases and 3 bases, with 10 bases remaining between them. Germline values: CDR1 SGDLS, CDR2 YYNGEE. CDR3 in DNA: TGTGCCAGCAGCGTAGGTTCGGGGAACTACGAGCAGTACTTC. Its protein product is CASSVGSGNYEQYF. Based on the CDR3 plus reference TRBV9 and TRBJ2-7, the full variable domain is DSGVTQTPKHLITATGQRVTLRCSPRSGDLSVYWYQQSLDQGLQFLIQYYNGEERAKGNILERFSAQQFPDLHSELNLSSLELGDSALYFCASSVGSGNYEQYFGPGTRLTVT.

J is TRBJ2-1 and V is TRBV5-1, with 8 bases fitting TRBD1. The CDR3 totals 18 residues. CDR1 is SGHRS and CDR2 is YFSETQ in the germline V gene. V shed 1 base and J 9 bases; nucleotides not matched to a gene: 18. In DNA, the CDR3 is TGCGCCAGCAGCTTGCGGGTAAACAGACAGGGGAGTTCAGGTGAGCAGTTCTTC. It specifies CASSLRVNRQGSSGEQFF.

The rearrangement uses TRBV5-4 and TRBJ2-3, with D perhaps matching TRBD1 (5 bases). V was trimmed by 3 bases and J by 5 bases, leaving 10 bases between them. Germline-derived CDR1 and CDR2 are SGHNT and YYREEE (reference sequence). The CDR3 loop spans 13 amino acids. Here the CDR3 reads CASSYQGEDTQYF. Written as DNA, the CDR3 is TGTGCCAGCAGCTATCAAGGGGAAGATACGCAGTATTTT.